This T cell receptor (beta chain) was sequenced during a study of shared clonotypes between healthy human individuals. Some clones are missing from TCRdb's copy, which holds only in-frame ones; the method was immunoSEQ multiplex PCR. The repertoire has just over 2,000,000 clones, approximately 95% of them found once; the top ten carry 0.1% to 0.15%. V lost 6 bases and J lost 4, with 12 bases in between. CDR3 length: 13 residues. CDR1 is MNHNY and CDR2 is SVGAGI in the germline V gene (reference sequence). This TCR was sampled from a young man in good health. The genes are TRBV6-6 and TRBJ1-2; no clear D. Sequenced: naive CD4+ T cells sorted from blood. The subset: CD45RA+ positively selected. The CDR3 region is CASRPGYIYGYTF. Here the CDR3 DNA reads TGTGCCAGCAGGCCGGGTTATATCTATGGCTACACCTTC.